This entry is about one T cell receptor beta chain. This sample stems from a study of blood T cell repertoires in COVID-19. Study context: Sources were T cells, B-cell-depleted T cells, or PBMCs; the material itself was cDNA or gDNA.

In the original workflow: Reference gene primers were amplified, and this amplification served to estimate nucleated cell counts. Profiled with immunoSEQ multiplex PCR; TCRdb holds only in-frame clones, not every one. The V and J calls and clone size were taken over from that table, and D and trimming were inferred from the DNA. This sample carries 45,000 to 55,000 clones, 90% of them seen once, and the ten largest clones take 7% to 9%. Germline assignment: CDR1 KGHSH and CDR2 LQKENI. V lost 0 bases, J lost 8 bases, and 17 bases lay in between. The CDR3 spans 16 residues. The TCR sequence derives from a woman aged 40 to 49 with active COVID-19. The chain uses TRBV18 and TRBJ2-1, with D maybe TRBD1 (6 bases). Sequencing was carried out using peripheral blood. CDR3 nucleotide sequence: TGTGCCAGCTCACCACCTAGCAGGGGTGCTGGGGATGAGCAGTTCTTC. Its protein product is CASSPPSRGAGDEQFF.